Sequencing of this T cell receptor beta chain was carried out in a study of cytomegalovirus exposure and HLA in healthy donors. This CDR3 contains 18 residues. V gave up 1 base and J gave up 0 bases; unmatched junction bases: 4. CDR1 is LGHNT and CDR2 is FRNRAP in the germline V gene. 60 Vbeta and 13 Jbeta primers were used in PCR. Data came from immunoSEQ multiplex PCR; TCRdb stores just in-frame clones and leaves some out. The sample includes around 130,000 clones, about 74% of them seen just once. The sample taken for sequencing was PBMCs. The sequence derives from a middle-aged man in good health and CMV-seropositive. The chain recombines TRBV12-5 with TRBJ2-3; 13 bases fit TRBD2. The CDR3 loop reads CASGLGLAGGLSTDTQYF. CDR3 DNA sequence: TGTGCTAGTGGTTTGGGACTAGCGGGGGGTCTCAGCACAGATACGCAGTATTTT.